Below are 4 T cell receptor beta chains sequenced from a single sample in a study of Graves' ophthalmopathy and Graves' hyperthyroidism. Using RNA transcripts, the TCR beta CDR3 regions were amplified. After a first-round RT-PCR with HTBI primers, a second-round multiplex PCR was run. One entry per CDR3 protein results from TCRdb running MiXCR on the multiplex PCR reads. Among about 240,000 distinct CDR3 sequences, less than 55% were seen once, and the ten largest hold more than 45%. Sequenced: peripheral blood. The source of these receptors is an adult man with Graves' ophthalmopathy.

The V and J genes are TRBV7-9 and TRBJ1-2; the D gene is possibly TRBD1 (5 bases). Germline lookup yields CDR1 SEHNR and CDR2 FQNEAQ (reference sequence). The V end lost 5 bases, the J end lost 3 bases, and 16 bases lay between the germline ends. This CDR3 comprises 15 residues. The CDR3 reads CASSLREGSYYGYTF. The CDR3 DNA follows: TGTGCCAGCAGCCTCCGGGAGGGGTCTTACTATGGCTACACCTTC.

The rearrangement joins TRBV6-4 to TRBJ2-3; D is ambiguous. The length of the CDR3 is 15 residues. Germline CDR1 reads MRHNA; CDR2 reads SNTAGT. The germline V and J ends were trimmed by 2 bases and 2 bases, with 11 bases remaining between them. This CDR3 is CASSDGDGTTDTQYF. CDR3 DNA sequence: TGTGCCAGCAGTGACGGGGATGGCACCACAGATACGCAGTATTTT.

V is TRBV18 and J is TRBJ2-7; D tentatively reads TRBD1 or TRBD2 (6 bases each). The CDR3 spans 14 residues. V shed 6 bases and J shed 6 bases, with 18 bases lying between them. The germline V gene has CDR1 KGHSH and CDR2 LQKENI. The DNA for the CDR3 is TGTGCCAGCTCTCCGGGGGCAGGGGAACGCGAGCAGTACTTC. Its translation: CASSPGAGEREQYF.

In nucleotides, the CDR3 is TGTGCCAGCAGCGTAGTTCCTCGGGGAAGCACTGAAGCTTTCTTT. This translates into CASSVVPRGSTEAFF. The V call is TRBV9, the J call TRBJ1-1; D is undetermined. Germline V gene lookup returns CDR1 SGDLS and CDR2 YYNGEE. Trimming removed 0 bases at V and 4 bases at J, with 13 bases between. This CDR3 spans 15 amino acids. The full variable domain, in which reference TRBV9 and TRBJ1-1 provide the parts outside the CDR3, is DSGVTQTPKHLITATGQRVTLRCSPRSGDLSVYWYQQSLDQGLQFLIQYYNGEERAKGNILERFSAQQFPDLHSELNLSSLELGDSALYFCASSVVPRGSTEAFFGQGTRLTVV.